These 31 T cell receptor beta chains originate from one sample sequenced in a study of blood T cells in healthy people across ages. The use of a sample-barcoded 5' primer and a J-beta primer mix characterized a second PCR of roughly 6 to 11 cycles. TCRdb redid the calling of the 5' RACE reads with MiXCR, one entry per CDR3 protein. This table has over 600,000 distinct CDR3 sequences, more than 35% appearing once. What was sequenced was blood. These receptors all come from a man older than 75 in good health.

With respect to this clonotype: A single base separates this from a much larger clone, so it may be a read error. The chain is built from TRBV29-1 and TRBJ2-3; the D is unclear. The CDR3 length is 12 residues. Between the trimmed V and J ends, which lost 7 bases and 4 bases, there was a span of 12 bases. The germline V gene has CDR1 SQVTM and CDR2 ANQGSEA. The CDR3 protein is CSAAIGPDTQYF. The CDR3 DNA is TGCAGCGCGGCAATAGGGCCAGATACGCAGTATTTT.

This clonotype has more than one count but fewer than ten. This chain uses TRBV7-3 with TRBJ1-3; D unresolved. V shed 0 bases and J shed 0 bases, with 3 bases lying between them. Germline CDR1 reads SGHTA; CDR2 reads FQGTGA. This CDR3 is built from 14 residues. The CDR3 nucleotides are TGTGCCAGCAGCTTAACGAACTCTGGAAACACCATATATTTT. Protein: CASSLTNSGNTIYF.

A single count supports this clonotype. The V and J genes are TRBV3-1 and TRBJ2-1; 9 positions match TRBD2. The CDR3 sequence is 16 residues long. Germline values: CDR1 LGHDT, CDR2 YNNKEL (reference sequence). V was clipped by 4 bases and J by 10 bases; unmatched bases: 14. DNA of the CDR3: TGTGCCAGCAGCCGAGATCTGACTAGCGGCTCCTACGAGCAGTTCTTC. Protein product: CASSRDLTSGSYEQFF.

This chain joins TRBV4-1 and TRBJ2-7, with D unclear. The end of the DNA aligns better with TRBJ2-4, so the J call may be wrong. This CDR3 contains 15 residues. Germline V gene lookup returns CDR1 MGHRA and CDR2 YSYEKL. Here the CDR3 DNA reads TGCGCCAGCAGCCAAGAAAGAGAGACCAAAAACATTCAGTACTTC. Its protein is CASSQERETKNIQYF.

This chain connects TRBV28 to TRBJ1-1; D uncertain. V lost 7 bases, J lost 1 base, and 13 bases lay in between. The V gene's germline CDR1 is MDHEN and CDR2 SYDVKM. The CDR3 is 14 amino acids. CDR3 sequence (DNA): TGTGCCAGCATCCCCGCCGGGTGGAACACTGAAGCTTTCTTT. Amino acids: CASIPAGWNTEAFF.

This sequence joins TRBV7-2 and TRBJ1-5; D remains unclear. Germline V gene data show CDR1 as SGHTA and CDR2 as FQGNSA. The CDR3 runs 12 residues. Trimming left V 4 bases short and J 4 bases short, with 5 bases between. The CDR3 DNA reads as TGTGCCAGCAGCTCCAATAATCAGCCCCAGCATTTT. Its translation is CASSSNNQPQHF.

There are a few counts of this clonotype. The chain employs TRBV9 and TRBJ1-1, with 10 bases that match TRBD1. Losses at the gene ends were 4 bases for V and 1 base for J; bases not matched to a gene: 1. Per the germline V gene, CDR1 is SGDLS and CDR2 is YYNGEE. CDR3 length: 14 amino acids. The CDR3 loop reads CASSRTGGNTEAFF. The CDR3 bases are TGTGCCAGCAGCCGGACAGGGGGGAACACTGAAGCTTTCTTT.

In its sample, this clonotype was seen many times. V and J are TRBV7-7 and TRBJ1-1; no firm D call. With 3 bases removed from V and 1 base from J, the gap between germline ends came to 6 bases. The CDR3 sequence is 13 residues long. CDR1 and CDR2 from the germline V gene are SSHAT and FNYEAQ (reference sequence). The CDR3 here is CASSLQTNTEAFF. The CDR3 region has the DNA TGTGCCAGCAGCTTGCAGACGAACACTGAAGCTTTCTTT.

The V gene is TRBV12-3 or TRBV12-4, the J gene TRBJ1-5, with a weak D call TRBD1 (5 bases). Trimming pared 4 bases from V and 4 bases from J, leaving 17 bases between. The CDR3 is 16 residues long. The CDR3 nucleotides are TGTGCCAGCAGTTCTACCGGGACGCCTGGAAATCAGCCCCAGCATTTT. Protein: CASSSTGTPGNQPQHF.

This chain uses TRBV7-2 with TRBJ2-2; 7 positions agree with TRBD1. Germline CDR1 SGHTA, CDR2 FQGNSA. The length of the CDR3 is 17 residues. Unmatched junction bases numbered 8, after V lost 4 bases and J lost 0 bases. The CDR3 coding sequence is TGTGCCAGCAGCTGGCCGGGACAGAGTCCGAACACCGGGGAGCTGTTTTTT. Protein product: CASSWPGQSPNTGELFF.

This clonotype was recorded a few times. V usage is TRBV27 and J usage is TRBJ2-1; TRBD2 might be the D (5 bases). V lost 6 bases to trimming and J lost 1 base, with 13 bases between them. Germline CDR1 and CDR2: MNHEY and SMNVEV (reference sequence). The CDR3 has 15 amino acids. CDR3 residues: CASRTRARSYNEQFF. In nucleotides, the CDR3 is TGTGCCAGCAGAACGAGGGCAAGGTCCTACAATGAGCAGTTCTTC.

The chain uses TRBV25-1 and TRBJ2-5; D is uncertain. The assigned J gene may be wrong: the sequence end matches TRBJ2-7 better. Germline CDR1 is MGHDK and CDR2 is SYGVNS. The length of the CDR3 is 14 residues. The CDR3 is CASSEYGDTYEQYF. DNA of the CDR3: TGTGCCAGCAGTGAATATGGAGACACCTACGAGCAGTACTTC.

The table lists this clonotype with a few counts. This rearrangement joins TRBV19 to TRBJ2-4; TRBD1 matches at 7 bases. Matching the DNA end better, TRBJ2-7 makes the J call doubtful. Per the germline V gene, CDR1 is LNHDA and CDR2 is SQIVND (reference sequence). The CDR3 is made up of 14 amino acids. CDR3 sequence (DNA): TGTGCCAGTAGCGAACAGGGGTGGAACTACGAGCAGTACTTC. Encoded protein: CASSEQGWNYEQYF.

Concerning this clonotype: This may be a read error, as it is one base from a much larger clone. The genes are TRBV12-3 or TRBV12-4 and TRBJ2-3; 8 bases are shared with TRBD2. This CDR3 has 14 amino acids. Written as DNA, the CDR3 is TGTGCCAGCAGTTTCGGGGGGGGCGCAGATGCGCAGTATTTT. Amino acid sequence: CASSFGGGADAQYF.

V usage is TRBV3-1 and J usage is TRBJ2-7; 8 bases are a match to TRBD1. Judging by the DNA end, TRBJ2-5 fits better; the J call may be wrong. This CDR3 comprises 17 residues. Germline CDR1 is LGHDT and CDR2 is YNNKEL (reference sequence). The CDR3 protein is CASSQVKDRVLEETQYF. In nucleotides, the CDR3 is TGTGCCAGCAGCCAAGTTAAGGACAGGGTCCTCGAAGAGACCCAGTACTTC.

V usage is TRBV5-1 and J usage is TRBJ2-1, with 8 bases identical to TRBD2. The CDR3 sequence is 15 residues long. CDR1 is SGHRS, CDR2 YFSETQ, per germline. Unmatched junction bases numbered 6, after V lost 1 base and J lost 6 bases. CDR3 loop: CASSLSPSGSNEQFF. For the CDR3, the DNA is TGCGCCAGCAGCTTGTCCCCAAGCGGGAGCAATGAGCAGTTCTTC.

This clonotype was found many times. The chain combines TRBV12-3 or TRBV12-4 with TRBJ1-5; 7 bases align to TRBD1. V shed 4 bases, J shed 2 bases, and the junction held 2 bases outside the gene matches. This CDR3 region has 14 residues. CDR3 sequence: CASSSGQGNQPQHF. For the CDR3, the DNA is TGTGCCAGCAGTTCTGGACAGGGCAATCAGCCCCAGCATTTT.

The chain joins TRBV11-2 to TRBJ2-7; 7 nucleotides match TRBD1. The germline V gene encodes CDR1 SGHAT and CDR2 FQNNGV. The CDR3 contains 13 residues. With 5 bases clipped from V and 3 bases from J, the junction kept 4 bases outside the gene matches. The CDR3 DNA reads TGTGCCAGCAGCAGGGGACAGAACTACGAGCAGTACTTC. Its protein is CASSRGQNYEQYF.

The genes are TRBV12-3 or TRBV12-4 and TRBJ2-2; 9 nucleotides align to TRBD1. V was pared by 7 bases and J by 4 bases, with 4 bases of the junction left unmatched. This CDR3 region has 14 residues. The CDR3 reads CASIGDRATGELFF. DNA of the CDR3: TGTGCCAGCATCGGGGACAGGGCCACCGGGGAGCTGTTTTTT.

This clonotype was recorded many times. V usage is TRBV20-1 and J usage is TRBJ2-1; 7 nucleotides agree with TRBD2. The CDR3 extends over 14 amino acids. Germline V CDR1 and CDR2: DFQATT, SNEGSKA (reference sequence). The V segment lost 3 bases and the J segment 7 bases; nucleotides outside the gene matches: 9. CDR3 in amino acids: CSASPPGRANEQFF. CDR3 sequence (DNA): TGCAGTGCTAGCCCACCTGGGAGGGCGAATGAGCAGTTCTTC.

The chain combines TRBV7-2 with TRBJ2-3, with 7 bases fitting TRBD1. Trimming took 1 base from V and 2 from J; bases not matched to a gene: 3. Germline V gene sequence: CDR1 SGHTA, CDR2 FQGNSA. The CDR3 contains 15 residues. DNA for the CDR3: TGTGCCAGCAGCTTAGACAGGGGCGCCACAGATACGCAGTATTTT. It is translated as CASSLDRGATDTQYF.

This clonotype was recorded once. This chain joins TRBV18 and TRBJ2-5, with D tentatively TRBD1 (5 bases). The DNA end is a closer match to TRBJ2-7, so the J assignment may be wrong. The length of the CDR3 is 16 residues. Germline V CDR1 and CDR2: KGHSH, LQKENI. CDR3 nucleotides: TGTGCCAGCTCACCCCAATGGGGCGGCGAGGAATACGAGCAGTACTTC. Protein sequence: CASSPQWGGEEYEQYF.

DNA of the CDR3: TGTGCCAGCAGCGGCCATTTGATCCCCAATGAGCAGTACTTC. Translating it yields CASSGHLIPNEQYF. The genes are TRBV3-1 and TRBJ2-4; D gene unclear. V was shortened by 5 bases and J by 13 bases, with 21 bases between the two germline ends. The CDR3 is 14 residues long. Germline V lookup: CDR1 LGHDT, CDR2 YNNKEL (reference sequence). Full variable domain (rest looked up from reference TRBV3-1 and TRBJ2-4): DTAVSQTPKYLVTQMGNDKSIKCEQNLGHDTMYWYKQDSKKFLKIMFSYNNKELIINETVPNRFSPKSPDKAHLNLHINSLELGDSAVYFCASSGHLIPNEQYFGAGTRLSVL.

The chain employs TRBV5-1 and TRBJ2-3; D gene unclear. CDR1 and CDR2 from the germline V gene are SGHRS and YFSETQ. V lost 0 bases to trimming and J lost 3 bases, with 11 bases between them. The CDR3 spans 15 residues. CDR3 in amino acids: CASSLDGDRTDTQYF. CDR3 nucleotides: TGCGCCAGCAGCTTGGATGGGGATAGGACAGATACGCAGTATTTT. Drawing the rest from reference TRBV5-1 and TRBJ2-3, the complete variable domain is KAGVTQTPRYLIKTRGQQVTLSCSPISGHRSVSWYQQTPGQGLQFLFEYFSETQRNKGNFPGRFSGRQFSNSRSEMNVSTLELGDSALYLCASSLDGDRTDTQYFGPGTRLTVL.

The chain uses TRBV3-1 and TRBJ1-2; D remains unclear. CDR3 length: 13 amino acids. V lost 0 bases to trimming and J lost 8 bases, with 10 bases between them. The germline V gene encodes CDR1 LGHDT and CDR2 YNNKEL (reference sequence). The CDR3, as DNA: TGTGCCAGCAGCCAAGATGGAATGGCCGGCTACACCTTC. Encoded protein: CASSQDGMAGYTF.

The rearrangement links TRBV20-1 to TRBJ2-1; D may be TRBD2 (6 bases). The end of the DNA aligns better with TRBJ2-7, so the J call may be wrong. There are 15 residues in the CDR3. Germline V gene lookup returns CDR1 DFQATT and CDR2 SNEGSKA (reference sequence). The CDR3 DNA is TGCAGTGCGGTCGCGGAGCGGGCACCTTACAATGAGCAGTACTTC. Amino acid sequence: CSAVAERAPYNEQYF.

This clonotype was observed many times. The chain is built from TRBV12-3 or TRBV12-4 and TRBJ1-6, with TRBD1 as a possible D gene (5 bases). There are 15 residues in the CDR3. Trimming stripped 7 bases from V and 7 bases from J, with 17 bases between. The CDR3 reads CASNLSGTRNSPLHF. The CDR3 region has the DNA TGTGCCAGCAACCTCTCAGGGACTCGGAATTCACCCCTCCACTTT.

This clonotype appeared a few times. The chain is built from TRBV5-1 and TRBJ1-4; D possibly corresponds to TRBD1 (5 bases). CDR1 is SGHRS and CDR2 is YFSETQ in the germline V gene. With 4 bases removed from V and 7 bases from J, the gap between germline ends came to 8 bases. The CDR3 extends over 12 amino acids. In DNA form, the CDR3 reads TGCGCCAGCAGCGGACAAGGTGAAAAACTGTTTTTT. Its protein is CASSGQGEKLFF. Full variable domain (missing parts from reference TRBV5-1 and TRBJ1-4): KAGVTQTPRYLIKTRGQQVTLSCSPISGHRSVSWYQQTPGQGLQFLFEYFSETQRNKGNFPGRFSGRQFSNSRSEMNVSTLELGDSALYLCASSGQGEKLFFGSGTQLSVL.

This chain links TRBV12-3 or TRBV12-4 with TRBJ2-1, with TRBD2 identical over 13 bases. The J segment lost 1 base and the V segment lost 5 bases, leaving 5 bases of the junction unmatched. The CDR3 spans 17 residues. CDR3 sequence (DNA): TGTGCCAGCAGTGACACTAGCGGGAGGGGGTCCTACAATGAGCAGTTCTTC. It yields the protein CASSDTSGRGSYNEQFF.

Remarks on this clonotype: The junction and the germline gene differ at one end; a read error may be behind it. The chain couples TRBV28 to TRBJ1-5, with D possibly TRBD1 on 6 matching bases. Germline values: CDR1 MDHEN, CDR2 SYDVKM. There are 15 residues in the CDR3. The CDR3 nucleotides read TGTGCTAGCAGTTTTGGGGGGGCAGACAATCAGCCCCAGCATTTT. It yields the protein CASSFGGADNQPQHF.

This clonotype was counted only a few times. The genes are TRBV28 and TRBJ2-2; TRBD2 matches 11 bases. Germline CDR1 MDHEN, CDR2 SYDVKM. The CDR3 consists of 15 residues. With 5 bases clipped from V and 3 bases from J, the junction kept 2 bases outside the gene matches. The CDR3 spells CASSVAGGYTGELFF. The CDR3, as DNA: TGTGCCAGCAGTGTAGCGGGAGGGTACACCGGGGAGCTGTTTTTT.